Each of the 14 T cell receptor beta chains below was sequenced from the same sample in a study of shared clonotypes between healthy human individuals. Some clones are missing from TCRdb's copy, which holds only in-frame ones; the method was immunoSEQ multiplex PCR. The sample records 180,000 or so clones, 80% to 95% being singletons. Sequenced material: naive CD4+ T cells sorted from blood. Regarding subset: CD45RA+ positively selected. The receptors come from a woman aged 25 to 39 in good health.

The chain combines TRBV28 with TRBJ2-7; no definite D call. Trimming took 1 base from V and 2 from J, leaving 3 bases between them. The CDR3 runs to 12 residues. Germline loops: CDR1 MDHEN, CDR2 SYDVKM. The CDR3 spells CASSLYPYEQYF. The CDR3 DNA is TGTGCCAGCAGTTTATACCCCTACGAGCAGTACTTC.

The V call is TRBV9, the J call TRBJ2-5; 10 nucleotides agree with TRBD2. Germline-derived CDR1 and CDR2 are SGDLS and YYNGEE. This CDR3 is 16 amino acids long. V was pared by 0 bases and J by 1 base, with 3 bases of the junction left unmatched. Here the CDR3 reads CASSVGLAGGQETQYF. The CDR3 nucleotides are TGTGCCAGCAGCGTAGGGTTAGCGGGGGGCCAAGAGACCCAGTACTTC.

This chain uses TRBV6-6 with TRBJ2-7; TRBD2 matches 7 bases. Germline V gene lookup returns CDR1 MNHNY and CDR2 SVGAGI (reference sequence). This CDR3 is built from 13 residues. V shed 5 bases and J 1 base; nucleotides not matched to a gene: 2. In DNA form, the CDR3 reads TGTGCCAGCAGTCCCGGGGGGTCCTACGAGCAGTACTTC. It is translated as CASSPGGSYEQYF.

CDR3 DNA: TGTGCCTCGGGACAACGAAATCAGCCCCAGCATTTT. This encodes CASGQRNQPQHF. J is TRBJ1-5 and V is TRBV28, with D tentatively TRBD1 (6 bases). Trimming took off 11 bases at V and 4 bases at J, with 12 bases between the two ends. Germline CDR1 MDHEN, CDR2 SYDVKM. CDR3 size: 12 residues. The variable domain in full, completed from reference TRBV28 and TRBJ1-5, reads DVKVTQSSRYLVKRTGEKVFLECVQDMDHENMFWYRQDPGLGLRLIYFSYDVKMKEKGDIPEGYSVSREKKERFSLILESASTNQTSMYLCASGQRNQPQHFGDGTRLSIL.

The chain links TRBV28 to TRBJ1-6; D uncertain. The CDR3 spans 12 residues. The germline V gene encodes CDR1 MDHEN and CDR2 SYDVKM. V gave up 6 bases and J gave up 8 bases, with 8 bases separating them. CDR3 sequence (DNA): TGTGCCAGCAGGCTGAGGGATTCACCCCTCCACTTT. It yields the protein CASRLRDSPLHF.

The chain has TRBV9 and TRBJ1-3, with a possible D match to TRBD1 (5 bases). CDR3 length: 16 amino acids. CDR1 and CDR2 (germline): SGDLS, YYNGEE. Deletions cut 3 bases from V and 0 bases from J, with 13 bases between. The CDR3 nucleotides read TGTGCCAGCAGCGACAGGTCCTCAAACTCTGGAAACACCATATATTTT. Its translation: CASSDRSSNSGNTIYF.

This chain links TRBV15 with TRBJ2-5, with TRBD1 identical over 9 bases. The J call may be incorrect, as the DNA end agrees better with TRBJ2-7. The V gene's germline CDR1 is LNHNV and CDR2 YYDKDF (reference sequence). The CDR3 has 16 residues. The chain's CDR3 is CATSRAPGQGAYEQYF. The DNA of the CDR3 is TGTGCCACCAGCAGAGCACCGGGACAGGGAGCCTACGAGCAGTACTTC.

With respect to this clone: At one of its ends the junction is not consistent with the germline gene, which may arise from a read error. The CDR3 loop is CASSQGQFAF. The CDR3 DNA is TGTGCCAGCAGCCAGGGACAGTTTGCCTTT. This chain links TRBV28 with TRBJ1-5, with 7 bases identical to TRBD1. The CDR3 runs 10 residues. Germline V gives CDR1 MDHEN, CDR2 SYDVKM.

V usage is TRBV2 and J usage is TRBJ2-6; possibly TRBD1 for D (6 bases). Germline V CDR1 and CDR2: SNHLY, FYNNEI. The V gene lost 6 bases and the J gene lost 3 bases, with 15 bases spanning the gap. This CDR3 has 16 amino acids. For the CDR3, the DNA is TGTGCCAGCAGAACGAGGACAGCGTATGGGGCCAACGTCCTGACTTTC. It yields the protein CASRTRTAYGANVLTF. Complete variable domain (other parts from reference TRBV2 and TRBJ2-6): EPEVTQTPSHQVTQMGQEVILRCVPISNHLYFYWYRQILGQKVEFLVSFYNNEISEKSEIFDDQFSVERPDGSNFTLKIRSTKLEDSAMYFCASRTRTAYGANVLTFGAGSRLTVL.

The chain recombines TRBV2 with TRBJ2-2; possible D gene TRBD1, 5 bases. The V end lost 6 bases, the J end lost 4 bases, and 9 bases lay between the germline ends. The CDR3 runs to 13 residues. CDR1 is SNHLY and CDR2 is FYNNEI in the germline V gene. The CDR3 nucleotides read TGTGCCAGCAGACCAGGGTCCACCGGGGAGCTGTTTTTT. This sequence encodes CASRPGSTGELFF.

The chain links TRBV5-1 to TRBJ2-5; D not certain. TRBJ2-7 explains the end of the DNA better; the J call may be wrong. CDR1 is SGHRS and CDR2 is YFSETQ in the germline V gene. The CDR3 is 13 residues long. This CDR3 is CASSSPPDYEQYF. The CDR3 nucleotides read TGCGCCAGCAGCTCGCCCCCCGACTACGAGCAGTACTTC.

The V call is TRBV28, the J call TRBJ1-2; unclear D gene. The CDR3 runs 14 residues. Germline assignment: CDR1 MDHEN and CDR2 SYDVKM. Trimming shortened V by 4 bases and J by 0 bases, and 9 bases separated the two germline ends. CDR3 region: CASSSPGTNYGYTF. DNA for the CDR3: TGTGCCAGCAGTTCGCCCGGAACTAACTATGGCTACACCTTC.

The chain couples TRBV29-1 to TRBJ2-5, with TRBD2 identical over 9 bases. The DNA end favors TRBJ2-7, so the J call may be wrong. There are 14 residues in the CDR3. The germline V gene encodes CDR1 SQVTM and CDR2 ANQGSEA. The CDR3 DNA reads as TGCAGCGTTGTTATCGGAGCGGGGGGATACGAGCAGTACTTC. The encoded protein is CSVVIGAGGYEQYF.

The rearrangement links TRBV7-9 to TRBJ1-2; D is possibly TRBD1 (5 bases). V lost 1 base to trimming and J lost 7 bases, with 10 bases between them. This CDR3 comprises 13 residues. CDR1 and CDR2 from the germline V gene are SEHNR and FQNEAQ (reference sequence). CDR3 sequence: CASSLEQGLGYTF. CDR3 bases: TGTGCCAGCAGCTTAGAGCAGGGTCTTGGCTACACCTTC.